Below, 4 T cell receptor beta chains from the same sample are listed, as sequenced in a study of blood T cell repertoires in COVID-19. The repertoire was sequenced with immunoSEQ multiplex PCR; TCRdb's copy has only in-frame clones and lacks some. The sample has about 98,000 clones; more than 65% are singletons. Sequenced sample: peripheral blood. The receptors were sampled from a woman at least 80 years old with acute or convalescent COVID-19.

The chain recombines TRBV28 with TRBJ2-6, with 10 bases aligning to TRBD1. The CDR3 has 14 residues. CDR1 MDHEN and CDR2 SYDVKM come from the germline V gene. V shed 6 bases, J shed 10 bases, and the junction held 6 bases outside the gene matches. CDR3 DNA sequence: TGTGCCAGCAGCCCAGGGGACAGGGGTAACGTCCTGACTTTC. Amino acid sequence: CASSPGDRGNVLTF. The full variable domain, with the rest looked up from reference TRBV28 and TRBJ2-6, is DVKVTQSSRYLVKRTGEKVFLECVQDMDHENMFWYRQDPGLGLRLIYFSYDVKMKEKGDIPEGYSVSREKKERFSLILESASTNQTSMYLCASSPGDRGNVLTFGAGSRLTVL.

The genes are TRBV9 and TRBJ2-3; a weak D match, TRBD1 (6 bases). CDR1 and CDR2 (germline): SGDLS, YYNGEE. The CDR3 sequence is 15 residues long. V lost 2 bases to trimming and J lost 6 bases, with 16 bases between them. This CDR3 is CASSVLEGQHDTQYF. The DNA of the CDR3 is TGTGCCAGCAGCGTTCTCGAGGGACAACACGATACGCAGTATTTT.

The chain has TRBV5-1 and TRBJ2-7, with 9 bases identical to TRBD1. J gave up 1 base and V 8 bases, and 7 bases lay outside the gene matches. Germline V gene sequence: CDR1 SGHRS, CDR2 YFSETQ. The CDR3 covers 14 residues. The CDR3 coding sequence is TGCGCCAGTGCCCCCGGGACAGGGTCCTACGAGCAGTACTTC. Its protein is CASAPGTGSYEQYF.

This clone was seen a single time. The chain carries TRBV7-2 and TRBJ2-1; 9 positions agree with TRBD2. V was pared by 5 bases and J by 3 bases, with 5 bases of the junction left unmatched. CDR3 length: 15 amino acids. Per germline, CDR1 SGHTA and CDR2 FQGNSA. The CDR3 here is CASSLSGGLYNEQFF. DNA for the CDR3: TGTGCCAGCAGCCTCAGCGGGGGGCTCTACAATGAGCAGTTCTTC.